This TCR beta chain is from a study of CD8 T cells in Susac syndrome (dated by TCRdb to about 2019). Study-level background: Repertoire sequencing was used to test whether CD8+ T cell activation and differentiation in Susac syndrome was antigen driven. The clonality of the CD8+ T cell repertoire was compared across about 12 healthy donors, around 14 Susac syndrome patients and about 15 multiple sclerosis patients.

Peripheral blood CD8+ and CD4+ T cells from healthy donors, Susac syndrome patients and multiple sclerosis patients were profiled using high-throughput TCR beta sequencing. Treatment-naive patients with stable or active relapsing-remitting disease fulfilling revised McDonald criteria were used as multiple sclerosis controls. Bulk CD8+ and CD4+ T cells were purified magnetically by negative isolation, whereas CD8+ TEMRA cells were enriched by FACS. Blood was collected in EDTA tubes and processed within 24 hours, with PBMCs isolated through density gradient centrifugation. PBMCs destined for TCR sequencing were cryopreserved in liquid nitrogen and later thawed in a 37 °C water bath. The sorted or isolated CD4+, CD8+ and CD8+ TEMRA cells had a purity of 90% or higher. To note about this clonotype: This clone's antigen is unknown. Per-nucleotide qualities are absent, and no much larger clonotype sits a single base away.

Results the study describes overall, beyond this receptor: The study acknowledged that relatively few individuals were included in the TCR sequencing and HLA analysis.

Via the germline V gene (reference sequence), CDR1 is DFQATT and CDR2 SNEGSKA. From the cysteine through the phenylalanine, the CDR3 covers 17 amino acids. Of the read, only the CDR3 DNA is kept; its 51 bases are in frame from base 1. The V and J ends are trimmed by 6 bases and 1 base, leaving 23 bases between them. RNA was extracted using the RNeasy kit, and roughly 0.5 to 1 ug of the RNA was reverse transcribed with random hexamers. The immunoSEQ multiplex PCR assay, which covers 54 Vbeta and 13 Jbeta segments, was used to amplify TCR beta CDR3 regions. PCR amplification bias was corrected using a synthetic template baseline for primer optimization and computational correction. Per the source publication's procedure: Reads were annotated to V, D and J genes per IMGT and analyzed with immunoSEQ Analyzer, keeping only productive sequences. To calculate clonality, Shannon entropy was normalized by log2 of the number of productive unique sequences and then subtracted from one. For each patient and control, public and private clones were evaluated among the 100 most prevalent clones. Clones were defined as Susac-specific when absent from the healthy and MS cohorts, from about a thousand published viral clones and from other ImmuneACCESS disease sequences. TCRdb reran the public reads through fastp at Q25 and MiXCR, keeping productive beta chains. Records with the same CDR3 protein are collapsed into one entry carrying the most frequent genes and DNA. What appears here as the V and J calls and clone size reflects TCRdb's work, not the paper's. This sample gives about 150,000 distinct CDR3 sequences in total; around 95% of them show up just once. Together, the top ten hold roughly 0.16% of the sample.

Specimen: CD8+ T cells from PBMCs. The chain links TRBV20-1 with TRBJ2-3, and possibly TRBD1, on 5 matching bases. The sequence was collected from a human donor with multiple sclerosis. CDR3 region: CSAVVEWGVTGTDTQYF. The DNA reads TGCAGTGCCGTCGTGGAGTGGGGCGTGACAGGCACAGATACGCAGTATTTT.